Below, one TCR beta chain is given with its context. The antigen remains unidentified. The data belong to a study of cytomegalovirus exposure and HLA in healthy donors. Regarding the study as a whole: Associated with HLA alleles at 0.05 false discovery rate in a later analysis were 17,000 or so TCR beta sequences. DRB1 had the most TCR associations and HLA-C the fewest, a later analysis found, with rates varying by HLA locus. It was assumed in the presence/absence analyses that sequencing depth was roughly uniform across donors. Through in vitro validation, three CMV-associated chains were shown to be specific for CMV antigens.

The CDR3 sequence is 14 residues long. The ends were cut back, 0 bases at V and 5 bases at J, with 9 bases in the middle. Germline V gene sequence: CDR1 SGHRS, CDR2 YFSETQ. PCR primers comprised 60 Vbeta and 13 Jbeta primers. Produced via immunoSEQ multiplex PCR; TCRdb's table is partial and in-frame only. The sample has under 200,000 clones; 70% to 80% are singletons. The sample consisted of PBMCs. The source is a man aged 25 to 45 in good health and CMV-seronegative. The rearrangement uses TRBV5-1 and TRBJ1-5, with D unclear. The CDR3 protein is CASSLDGFDQPQHF. CDR3 nucleotides: TGCGCCAGCAGCTTGGACGGGTTTGATCAGCCCCAGCATTTT.